One and the same sample provided the 6 T cell receptor beta chains below, sequenced in a study of monozygotic twins with inflammatory bowel disease. TCRdb reprocessed the 5' RACE reads, keeping one entry per CDR3 protein, no DNA. Its listing shows approximately 110,000 distinct CDR3 sequences. The sample consisted of blood. These receptors were obtained from a human donor with ulcerative colitis or Crohn's disease, or a healthy co-twin of an affected twin (not recorded which).

The chain combines TRBV7-9 with TRBJ2-6. CDR3 size: 14 residues. Germline V gene data show CDR1 as SEHNR and CDR2 as FQNEAQ (reference sequence). The CDR3 spells CASSRSQGANVLTF. The full variable domain, completed using reference TRBV7-9 and TRBJ2-6, is DTGVSQNPRHKITKRGQNVTFRCDPISEHNRLYWYRQTLGQGPEFLTYFQNEAQLEKSRLLSDRFSAERPKGSFSTLEIQRTEQGDSAMYLCASSRSQGANVLTFGAGSRLTVL.

The chain is built from TRBV5-1 and TRBJ2-7; the D call of TRBD1 rests on TCRdb alone, since no DNA is present to check it. The CDR3 runs 16 residues. Per the germline V gene, CDR1 is SGHRS and CDR2 is YFSETQ. This CDR3 is CASSLGTDLSSYEQYF.

The chain uses TRBV7-3 and TRBJ2-1; as DNA is missing, the TRBD1 call by TCRdb cannot be tested. From germline, CDR1 is SGHTA and CDR2 FQGTGA. The CDR3 loop spans 13 amino acids. The chain's CDR3 is CASSGQGVNEQFF.

V and J are TRBV28 and TRBJ2-3. Germline values: CDR1 MDHEN, CDR2 SYDVKM. The CDR3 covers 12 residues. The CDR3 protein is CASSLQRDTQYF.

The chain combines TRBV20-1 with TRBJ2-3; TCRdb proposes TRBD1, but this gene call is untestable without DNA. The CDR3 extends over 15 amino acids. CDR1 DFQATT and CDR2 SNEGSKA come from the germline V gene (reference sequence). CDR3 sequence: CSAQGVAGSTDTQYF.

The chain carries TRBV6-2 or TRBV6-3 and TRBJ2-3; TCRdb picks TRBD1, but there is no DNA to check that call. This CDR3 spans 16 amino acids. CDR1 is MNHEY and CDR2 is SVGEGT in the germline V gene. CDR3 sequence reads: CASSYVAGFSTDTQYF.